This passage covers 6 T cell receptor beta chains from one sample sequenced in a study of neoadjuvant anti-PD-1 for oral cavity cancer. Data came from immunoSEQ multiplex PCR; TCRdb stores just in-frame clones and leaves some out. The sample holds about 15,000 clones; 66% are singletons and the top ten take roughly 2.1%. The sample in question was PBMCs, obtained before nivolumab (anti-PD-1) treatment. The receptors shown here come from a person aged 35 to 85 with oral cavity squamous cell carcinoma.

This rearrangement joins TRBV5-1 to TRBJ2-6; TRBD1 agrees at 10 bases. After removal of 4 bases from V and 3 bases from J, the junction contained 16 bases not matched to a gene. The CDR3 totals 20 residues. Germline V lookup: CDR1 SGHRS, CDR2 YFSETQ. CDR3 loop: CASSRDRGRGGGSGANVLTF. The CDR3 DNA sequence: TGCGCCAGCAGCCGGGACAGGGGTCGAGGCGGAGGGAGTGGGGCCAACGTCCTGACTTTC.

The CDR3 DNA reads TGTGCCAGCAGCGTAGGAGCGGGAGTAGAAGAGACCCAGTACTTC. The encoded protein is CASSVGAGVEETQYF. This chain uses TRBV9 with TRBJ2-5; 8 bases fit TRBD2. CDR3 length: 15 residues. The trim removed 0 bases at V and 3 bases at J, leaving 4 bases unmatched. Germline values: CDR1 SGDLS, CDR2 YYNGEE.

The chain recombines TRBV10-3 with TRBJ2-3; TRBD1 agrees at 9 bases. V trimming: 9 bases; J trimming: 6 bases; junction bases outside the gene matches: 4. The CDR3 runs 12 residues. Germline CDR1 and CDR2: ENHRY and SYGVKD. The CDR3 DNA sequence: TGTGCCATAGGACAGGGGTTGGATACGCAGTATTTT. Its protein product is CAIGQGLDTQYF.

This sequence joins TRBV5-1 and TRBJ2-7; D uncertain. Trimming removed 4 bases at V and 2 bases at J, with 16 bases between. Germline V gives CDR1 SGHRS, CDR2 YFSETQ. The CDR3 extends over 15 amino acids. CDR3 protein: CASSKGPRPPYEQYF. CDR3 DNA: TGCGCCAGCAGCAAAGGGCCCCGTCCCCCCTACGAGCAGTACTTC.

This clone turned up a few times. Here the CDR3 reads CASSLEPGLSNQPQHF. The CDR3, as DNA: TGCGCCAGCAGCTTGGAACCAGGGCTGAGCAATCAGCCCCAGCATTTT. V usage is TRBV5-1 and J usage is TRBJ1-5; tentative D call: TRBD1 (5 bases). V dropped 0 bases and J dropped 1 base, with 11 bases sitting between them. CDR1 and CDR2 (germline): SGHRS, YFSETQ. The CDR3 runs 16 residues.

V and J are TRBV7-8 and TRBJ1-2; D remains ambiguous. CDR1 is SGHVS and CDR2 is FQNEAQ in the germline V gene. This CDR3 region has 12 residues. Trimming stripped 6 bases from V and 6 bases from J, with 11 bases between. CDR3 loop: CASSRYGDGYTF. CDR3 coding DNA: TGTGCCAGCAGTCGGTACGGGGATGGCTACACCTTC.